The clone carrying this T cell receptor (beta chain) was recorded a few times. The sample originates from a study of T-cell reconstitution after alpha-beta-depleted transplantation in children. Construction of the TCRbeta library involved unique molecular identifiers. MiXCR, run by TCRdb on the PCR reads, gives a single entry per CDR3 protein. The sample lists approximately 500,000 distinct CDR3 sequences; around 27% were seen once. The input for sequencing was PBMCs, taken before TCRalphabeta/CD19-depleted stem cell transplant. The receptor comes from a boy less than two years old with Wiskott-Aldrich syndrome, due to receive a stem cell transplant.

The chain's CDR3 is CASSGTGILGNTIYF. The CDR3 DNA reads TGTGCCAGCAGCGGGACAGGGATTCTTGGAAACACCATATATTTT. The chain joins TRBV5-6 to TRBJ1-3, with 9 bases identical to TRBD1. Germline trimming cut 4 bases from V and 3 bases from J; bases unmatched to any gene: 5. CDR1 is SGHDT and CDR2 is YYEEEE in the germline V gene. The CDR3 has 15 amino acids. Based on the CDR3 plus reference TRBV5-6 and TRBJ1-3, the full variable domain is DAGVTQSPTHLIKTRGQQVTLRCSPKSGHDTVSWYQQALGQGPQFIFQYYEEEERQRGNFPDRFSGHQFPNYSSELNVNALLLGDSALYLCASSGTGILGNTIYFGEGSWLTVV.